Below, one T cell receptor (beta chain) is given with its context. Participants reported their clinical history, and cohort assignment relied on those reports. This record comes from a study of blood T cell repertoires in COVID-19. Across the study: T cells, B-cell-depleted T cells, or PBMCs supplied cDNA or gDNA.

The method was immunoSEQ multiplex PCR; TCRdb's version includes in-frame clones alone and lacks a portion of them. The sample records around 280,000 clones, about 90% being singletons. This CDR3 has 16 residues. Deletions cut 4 bases from V and 2 bases from J, with 17 bases between. CDR1 is LGHNA, CDR2 YNFKEQ, per germline. V gene TRBV4-2 combines with J gene TRBJ1-1; D perhaps matches TRBD1 (6 bases). The TCR comes from a woman aged 18-29 years with acute COVID-19. Specimen: PBMCs or T cells enriched from blood (not recorded which). This CDR3 reads CASSPAPGQPNTEAFF. The DNA for the CDR3 is TGTGCCAGCAGCCCAGCCCCCGGACAGCCTAACACTGAAGCTTTCTTT.